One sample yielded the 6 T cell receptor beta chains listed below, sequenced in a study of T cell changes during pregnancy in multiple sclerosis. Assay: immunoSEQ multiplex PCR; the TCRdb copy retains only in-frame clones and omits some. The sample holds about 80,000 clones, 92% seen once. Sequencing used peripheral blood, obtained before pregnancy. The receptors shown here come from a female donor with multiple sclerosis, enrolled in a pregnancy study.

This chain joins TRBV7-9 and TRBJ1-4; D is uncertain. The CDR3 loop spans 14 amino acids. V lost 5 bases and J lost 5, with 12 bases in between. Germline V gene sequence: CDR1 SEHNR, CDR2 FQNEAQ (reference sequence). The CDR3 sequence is CASSIDAANEKLFF. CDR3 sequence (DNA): TGTGCCAGCAGCATAGACGCCGCGAATGAAAAACTGTTTTTT.

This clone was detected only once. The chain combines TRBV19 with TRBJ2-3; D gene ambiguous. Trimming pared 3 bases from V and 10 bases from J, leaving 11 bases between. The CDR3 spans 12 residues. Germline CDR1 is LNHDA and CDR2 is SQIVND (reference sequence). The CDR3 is CASSIPGRAQYF. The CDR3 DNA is TGTGCCAGTAGTATCCCCGGTCGGGCGCAGTATTTT. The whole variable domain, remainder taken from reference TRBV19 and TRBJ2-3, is DGGITQSPKYLFRKEGQNVTLSCEQNLNHDAMYWYRQDPGQGLRLIYYSQIVNDFQKGDIAEGYSVSREKKESFPLTVTSAQKNPTAFYLCASSIPGRAQYFGPGTRLTVL.

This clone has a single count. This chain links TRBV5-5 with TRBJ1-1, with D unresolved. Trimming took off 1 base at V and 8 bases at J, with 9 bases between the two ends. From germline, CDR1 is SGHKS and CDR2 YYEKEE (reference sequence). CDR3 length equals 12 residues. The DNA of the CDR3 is TGTGCCAGCAGCTTGCAGACACCCGAAGCTTTCTTT. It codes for CASSLQTPEAFF.

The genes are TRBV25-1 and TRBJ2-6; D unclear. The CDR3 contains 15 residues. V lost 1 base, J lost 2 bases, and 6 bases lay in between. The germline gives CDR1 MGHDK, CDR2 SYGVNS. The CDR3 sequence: CASSEFQTGANVLTF. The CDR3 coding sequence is TGTGCCAGCAGTGAATTTCAGACTGGGGCCAACGTCCTGACTTTC.

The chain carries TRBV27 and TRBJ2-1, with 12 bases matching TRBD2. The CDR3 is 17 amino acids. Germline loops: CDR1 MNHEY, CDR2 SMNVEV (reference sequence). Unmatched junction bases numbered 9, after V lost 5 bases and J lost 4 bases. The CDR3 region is CASSPRLAGASYNEQFF. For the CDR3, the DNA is TGTGCCAGCAGTCCAAGACTAGCGGGGGCCTCATACAATGAGCAGTTCTTC.

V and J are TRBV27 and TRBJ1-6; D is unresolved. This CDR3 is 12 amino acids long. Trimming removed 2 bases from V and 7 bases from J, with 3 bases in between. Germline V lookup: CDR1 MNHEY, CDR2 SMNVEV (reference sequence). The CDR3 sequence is CASSLQNSPLHF. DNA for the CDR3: TGTGCCAGCAGTTTACAAAATTCACCCCTCCACTTT.